Only a few counts were recorded for the clone carrying this T cell receptor (beta chain). Sequence at one end of the junction differs from germline and may be a read error. The CDR3 runs to 13 residues. Germline loops: CDR1 DFQATT, CDR2 SNEGSKA (reference sequence). TCRdb recomputed calls from the RACE reads with MiXCR, one row per CDR3 protein. The profile shows about 290,000 distinct CDR3 sequences, approximately 7.5% of them singletons. These data come from a study of human T cells and chemical hapten exposure. Time point meaning: pre-sensitization, week 0. The treatment here: therapeutic diphenylcyclopropenone sensitization with weekly scalp DPC.

The receptor's source is a young man with alopecia areata. Some clones in this sample may be carry-over from other donors' samples. Sequenced material: whole blood, taken in connection with sensitization to the hapten diphenylcyclopropenone (DPC). V usage is TRBV20-1 and J usage is TRBJ1-3; D unclear. CDR3: CGAPRSSGNTIYF. DNA for the CDR3: TGCGGTGCGCCCAGGAGCTCTGGAAACACCATATATTTT.